This T cell receptor beta chain derives from a study of cytomegalovirus exposure and HLA in healthy donors. Overall study results and limits: Later, TCR association rates were found to vary by HLA locus, highest for DRB1 and lowest for HLA-C. Accurate HLA-A and HLA-B prediction from TCR beta sequences was reported for most subjects.

On this clone itself: Its antigen is unknown.

Between the trimmed V and J ends, which lost 5 bases and 3 bases, there was a span of 17 bases. This CDR3 comprises 17 residues. CDR1 and CDR2 (germline): MNHEY, SMNVEV (reference sequence). PCR primers comprised 60 Vbeta and 13 Jbeta primers. TCRdb's copy holds only in-frame clones and misses some; the assay was immunoSEQ multiplex PCR. The sample yields roughly 150,000 clones, roughly 79% seen once. This clonotype originated in a man aged 35 to 55 in good health and CMV-seronegative. This chain connects TRBV27 to TRBJ2-6, with unresolved D. The sample consisted of PBMCs. This CDR3 is CASSGLASQRGANVLTF. The CDR3 nucleotides are TGTGCCAGCAGTGGGTTGGCCTCCCAGCGTGGGGCCAACGTCCTGACTTTC.